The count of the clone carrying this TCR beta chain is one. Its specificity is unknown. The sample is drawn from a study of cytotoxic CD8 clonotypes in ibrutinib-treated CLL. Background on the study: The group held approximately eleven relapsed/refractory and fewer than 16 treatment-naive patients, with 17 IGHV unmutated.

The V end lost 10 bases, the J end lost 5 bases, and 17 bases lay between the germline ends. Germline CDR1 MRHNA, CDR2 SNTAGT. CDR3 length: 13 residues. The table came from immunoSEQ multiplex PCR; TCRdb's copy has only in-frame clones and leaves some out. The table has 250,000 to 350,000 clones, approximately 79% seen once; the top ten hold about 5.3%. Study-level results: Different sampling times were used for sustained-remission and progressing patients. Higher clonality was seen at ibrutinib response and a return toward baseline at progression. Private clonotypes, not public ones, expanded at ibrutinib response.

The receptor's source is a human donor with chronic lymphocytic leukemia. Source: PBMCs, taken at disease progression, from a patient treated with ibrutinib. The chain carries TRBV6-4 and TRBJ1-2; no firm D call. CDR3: CATTKERAYGYTF. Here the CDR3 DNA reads TGTGCCACCACAAAGGAGAGGGCTTATGGCTACACCTTC.